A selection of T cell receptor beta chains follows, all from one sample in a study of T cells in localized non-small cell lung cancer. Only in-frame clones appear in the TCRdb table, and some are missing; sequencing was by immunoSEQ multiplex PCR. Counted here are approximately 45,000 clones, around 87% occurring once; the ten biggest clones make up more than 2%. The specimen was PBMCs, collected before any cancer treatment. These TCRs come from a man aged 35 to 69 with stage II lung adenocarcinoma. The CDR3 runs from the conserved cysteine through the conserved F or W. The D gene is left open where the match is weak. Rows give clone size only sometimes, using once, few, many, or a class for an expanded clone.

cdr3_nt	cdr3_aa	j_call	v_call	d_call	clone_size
TGCGCCAGCAGCCAAGATACCAGGACCCACACTGAAGCTTTCTTT	CASSQDTRTHTEAFF	TRBJ1-1	TRBV4-1	.	.
TGTGCCAGCACCCCCGGGACAATCAATCAGCCCCAGCATTTT	CASTPGTINQPQHF	TRBJ1-5	TRBV2	.	.
TGCGCCAGCAGCTTGGACGGACAGGACACCTACGAGCAGTACTTC	CASSLDGQDTYEQYF	TRBJ2-7	TRBV5-1	TRBD1	.
TGCGCCAGCAGCCAAACAATTCGGACAGCCGAAAAACTGTTTTTT	CASSQTIRTAEKLFF	TRBJ1-4	TRBV4-1	.	.
TGTGCCAGCAGGGAGGACAGGGCCCATATAAGCTATGGCTACACCTTC	CASREDRAHISYGYTF	TRBJ1-2	TRBV6-6	TRBD1	.
TGTGCCAGCAGTTTTCCAGCGAACCAAGAGACCCAGTACTTC	CASSFPANQETQYF	TRBJ2-5	TRBV6-1	.	.
TGCGCCAGCAGCCAAGGACCCCTACGGGGGGTAGATACGCAGTATTTT	CASSQGPLRGVDTQYF	TRBJ2-3	TRBV4-1	TRBD2	.
TGTGCCAGCAGTTACTCAGGTGAAGCTTTCTTT	CASSYSGEAFF	TRBJ1-1	TRBV6-6	.	.
TGCGCCAGCAGCTTGGAAGCGGGGGGGAGCACAGATACGCAGTATTTT	CASSLEAGGSTDTQYF	TRBJ2-3	TRBV5-1	TRBD2	once
TGCGCCAGCAGCGAAAGACAGAGCTCTGGGGCCAACGTCCTGACTTTC	CASSERQSSGANVLTF	TRBJ2-6	TRBV5-1	.	.
TGTGCCAGCAGCGGCGATCCCGGGACAGGGGGCACCGGGGAGCTGTTTTTT	CASSGDPGTGGTGELFF	TRBJ2-2	TRBV9	TRBD1	.
TGTGCCAGCAGTAGTGGAAGCAATCAGCCCCAGCATTTT	CASSSGSNQPQHF	TRBJ1-5	TRBV7-8	.	.
TGTGCCAGCACGGGTGCCGGGACAGTCTATGGCTACACCTTC	CASTGAGTVYGYTF	TRBJ1-2	TRBV28	TRBD1	.
TGCGCCAGCAGCCAAGAAAAGGGTAATGGGGCGATGAACACTGAAGCTTTCTTT	CASSQEKGNGAMNTEAFF	TRBJ1-1	TRBV4-1	.	.
TGTGCCAGCAGCGCCCCCGGGACAGGGAATACGGAGACCCAGTACTTC	CASSAPGTGNTETQYF	TRBJ2-5	TRBV11-2	TRBD1	.
TGTGCCAGCTCCCGGGATTATAACTATGGCTACACCTTC	CASSRDYNYGYTF	TRBJ1-2	TRBV6-5	.	few
TGTGCCAGCACCGACACCCATTCCGCTTTCTTT	CASTDTHSAFF	TRBJ1-1	TRBV6-1	.	.
TGTGCCAGCAGCCGGGGACAGGGGGCCGCGAAGACCCAGTACTTC	CASSRGQGAAKTQYF	TRBJ2-5	TRBV13	TRBD1	.
TGTGCCAGCAGTGAAGCGGATCACCCCTACGAGCAGTACTTC	CASSEADHPYEQYF	TRBJ2-7	TRBV2	.	.
TGTGCCAGCAGTGCTGTTGAATACCCGGAAGCCGGGGAGCTGTTTTTT	CASSAVEYPEAGELFF	TRBJ2-2	TRBV6-1	.	.
TGTGCCACCAGCAGAGGGGTGGCCATAAACTATGGCTACACCTTC	CATSRGVAINYGYTF	TRBJ1-2	TRBV15	.	.
TGCGCCAGTAGTATTTGGGGTAAACGTCAACCCCAGCATTTT	CASSIWGKRQPQHF	TRBJ1-5	TRBV19	.	.
TGTGCCAGCAGCTCCTGGGACATCGGGACAGATACGCAGTATTTT	CASSSWDIGTDTQYF	TRBJ2-3	TRBV7-6	.	.
TGCAGCGTTGACGGGGAGCCAGATACGCAGTATTTT	CSVDGEPDTQYF	TRBJ2-3	TRBV29-1	.	.
TGTGCCAGCAGTGAATTGTCGACCCAGCATTTT	CASSELSTQHF	TRBJ1-5	TRBV2	.	.
TGTGCCAGTAGTATGGGGTGGAGGGCCAGCTCCTACAATGAGCAGTTCTTC	CASSMGWRASSYNEQFF	TRBJ2-1	TRBV19	.	.
TGTGCCAGCAGCTTAGGCCTATCCTCTCCGTTAGAGACCCAGTACTTC	CASSLGLSSPLETQYF	TRBJ2-5	TRBV13	.	.
TGTGCCAGCTCCCGAGGTGGGGCCAACGTCCTGACTTTC	CASSRGGANVLTF	TRBJ2-6	TRBV11-3	.	.
TGTGCCAGCAGTTACGGAGGGGGCCCGCAAGAGACCCAGTACTTC	CASSYGGGPQETQYF	TRBJ2-5	TRBV6-5	.	few